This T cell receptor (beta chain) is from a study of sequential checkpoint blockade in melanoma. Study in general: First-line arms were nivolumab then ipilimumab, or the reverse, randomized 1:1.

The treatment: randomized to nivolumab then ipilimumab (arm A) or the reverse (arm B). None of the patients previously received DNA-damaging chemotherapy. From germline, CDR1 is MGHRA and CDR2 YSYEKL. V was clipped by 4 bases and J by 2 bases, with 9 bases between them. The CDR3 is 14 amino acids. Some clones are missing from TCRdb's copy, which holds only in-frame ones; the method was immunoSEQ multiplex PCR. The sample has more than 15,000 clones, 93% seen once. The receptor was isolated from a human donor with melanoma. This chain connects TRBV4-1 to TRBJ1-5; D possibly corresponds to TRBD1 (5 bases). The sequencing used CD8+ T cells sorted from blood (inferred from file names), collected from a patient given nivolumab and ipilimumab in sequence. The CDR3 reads CASSLGGGNQPQHF. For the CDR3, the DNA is TGCGCCAGCAGCCTCGGGGGGGGCAATCAGCCCCAGCATTTT.